This T cell receptor (beta chain) is drawn from a study of a mutant IDH1 vaccine in newly diagnosed glioma. In the study overall: Commencement of vaccination occurred 4-6 weeks following radiotherapy alone, or concurrently with temozolomide cycles. Sex distribution of treated patients was about 60% male and roughly 40% female; mean age was around 40 years. Whole-study results and caveats: Changes in top peripheral clonotypes did not appear linked to pseudoprogression.

The V end was cut by 4 bases, the J end by 0 bases, with 17 bases between. The CDR3 is 17 residues long. Germline CDR1 is MGHRA and CDR2 is YSYEKL. Time point: week 5, during vaccination. One vaccine dose held 300 ug of mutant IDH1 20-mer peptide and came with topical imiquimod. Each donor presented with a new WHO grade 3 or 4 astrocytoma that tested IDH1-mutant and showed ATRX loss. Assay used: immunoSEQ multiplex PCR; TCRdb lists only in-frame clones, some missing. This repertoire shows around 36,000 clones, approximately 91% found once; its top ten account for roughly 2.8%. Worth noting for this clone: Its antigen remains unknown.

The chain is built from TRBV4-1 and TRBJ2-3, with D hard to call. The clonotype comes from a man aged 50 to 59 with glioma. Source: PBMCs, taken from a glioma patient whose treatment included an IDH1 peptide vaccine. This CDR3 reads CASSPPLAAYSTDTQYF. Written as DNA, the CDR3 is TGCGCCAGCAGCCCTCCGTTGGCCGCCTACAGCACAGATACGCAGTATTTT.